What follows are 24 T cell receptor beta chains derived from one specimen sequenced in a study of early T cells in non-severe SARS-CoV-2 infection (dated by TCRdb to the early 2020s). The library was built by means of 5' RACE. Sequencing was carried out with a NextSeq 500. Using fastp trimming at Q25 and MiXCR clonotype assembly, TCRdb reanalyzed the public sequencing data and kept in-frame beta chains. Here each entry gathers all rows of one CDR3 protein and keeps the most common genes and DNA. In this sample the table shows about 64,000 distinct CDR3 sequences, approximately 14% of which occur a single time. The ten largest make up 4% to 4.5% of the sample. The sample was whole blood. The source is an adult who was a healthcare worker with PCR-confirmed SARS-CoV-2 infection or an uninfected control (not recorded which).

The rearrangement uses TRBV20-1 and TRBJ1-2; D gene uncertain. CDR3 length equals 15 residues. V was cut by 3 bases and J by 2 bases, with 16 bases left in between. The germline CDR1 and CDR2 sequences are DFQATT and SNEGSKA (reference sequence). For the CDR3, the DNA is TGCAGTGCTAGTTTTAGGGCTAAATCGAACTATGGCTACACCTTC. This translates into CSASFRAKSNYGYTF.

V gene TRBV29-1 combines with J gene TRBJ2-1; D remains ambiguous. With 1 base removed from V and 8 bases from J, the gap between germline ends came to 6 bases. The CDR3 has 11 amino acids. Germline lookup yields CDR1 SQVTM and CDR2 ANQGSEA. CDR3 in amino acids: CSVEVPDEQFF. CDR3 coding DNA: TGCAGCGTTGAAGTCCCGGATGAGCAGTTCTTC.

The chain employs TRBV18 and TRBJ1-5; 10 positions match TRBD1. This CDR3 spans 15 amino acids. Trimming cost V 3 bases and J 5 bases; bases outside gene matches: 4. From germline, CDR1 is KGHSH and CDR2 LQKENI. The DNA of the CDR3 is TGTGCCAGCTCACCCGGGACAGGGGATTATCAGCCCCAGCATTTT. This translates into CASSPGTGDYQPQHF.

This clonotype was found a few times. The genes are TRBV27 and TRBJ1-1; D is uncertain. With 2 bases removed from V and 0 bases from J, the gap between germline ends came to 7 bases. The germline V gene encodes CDR1 MNHEY and CDR2 SMNVEV (reference sequence). The CDR3 sequence is 14 residues long. CDR3: CASSLGVMNTEAFF. The CDR3 nucleotides read TGTGCCAGCAGTTTAGGGGTGATGAACACTGAAGCTTTCTTT.

This clonotype was picked up a small number of times. The chain is built from TRBV6-5 and TRBJ1-6; 7 bases are a match to TRBD1. The V gene's germline CDR1 is MNHEY and CDR2 SVGAGI. The CDR3 is 13 amino acids. V was pared by 4 bases and J by 10 bases, with 4 bases of the junction left unmatched. The DNA for the CDR3 is TGTGCCAGCAGTTTCAGGGGGGGGTCACCCCTCCACTTT. Residues: CASSFRGGSPLHF.

The sample holds many counts of this clonotype. The V and J genes are TRBV28 and TRBJ2-3; D gene unclear. The CDR3 runs 16 residues. Germline CDR1 MDHEN, CDR2 SYDVKM. V was shortened by 2 bases and J by 4 bases, with 16 bases between the two germline ends. The CDR3 region is CASSLRPVSVADTQYF. The CDR3 region has the DNA TGTGCCAGCAGTTTACGGCCCGTATCCGTGGCAGATACGCAGTATTTT.

This rearrangement joins TRBV5-1 to TRBJ2-7; D is ambiguous. V lost 2 bases and J 2 bases, leaving 11 bases between the germline ends. The V gene's germline CDR1 is SGHRS and CDR2 YFSETQ. The CDR3 has 14 residues. CDR3 bases: TGCGCCAGCAGCTTCGCGGACGGCCCCTACGAGCAGTACTTC. Residues: CASSFADGPYEQYF.

This clonotype was counted between two and nine times. The chain joins TRBV15 to TRBJ2-7; no reliable D call. With 0 bases removed from V and 1 base from J, the gap between germline ends came to 10 bases. The CDR3 is 15 amino acids. Germline V gene sequence: CDR1 LNHNV, CDR2 YYDKDF (reference sequence). In DNA, the CDR3 is TGTGCCACCAGCAGAGATTTTGTCAGTTCCTACGAGCAGTACTTC. Its protein product is CATSRDFVSSYEQYF.

The chain has TRBV5-1 and TRBJ1-1, with a weak D call TRBD1 (5 bases). V lost 3 bases and J 0 bases, leaving 6 bases between the germline ends. This CDR3 comprises 13 residues. Germline CDR1 is SGHRS and CDR2 is YFSETQ. The CDR3 bases are TGCGCCAGCAGCTCGACAGTGAACACTGAAGCTTTCTTT. Amino acids: CASSSTVNTEAFF. Full variable domain (rest looked up from reference TRBV5-1 and TRBJ1-1): KAGVTQTPRYLIKTRGQQVTLSCSPISGHRSVSWYQQTPGQGLQFLFEYFSETQRNKGNFPGRFSGRQFSNSRSEMNVSTLELGDSALYLCASSSTVNTEAFFGQGTRLTVV.

This sequence joins TRBV4-3 and TRBJ2-1; 12 bases agree with TRBD2. From germline, CDR1 is LGHNA and CDR2 YSLEER. V was pared by 2 bases and J by 16 bases, with 6 bases of the junction left unmatched. This CDR3 spans 13 amino acids. The CDR3 here is CASSQCRLAGDFF. As DNA, the CDR3 is TGCGCCAGCAGCCAATGCCGACTAGCGGGGGACTTCTTC.

This clonotype appeared a few times. This rearrangement joins TRBV7-8 to TRBJ2-3; D ambiguous. This CDR3 comprises 12 residues. The V gene's germline CDR1 is SGHVS and CDR2 FQNEAQ. V was pared by 5 bases and J by 4 bases, with 7 bases between. CDR3 bases: TGTGCCAGCAGCCCCACCCCAGATACGCAGTATTTT. As protein: CASSPTPDTQYF. Looking up the rest from reference TRBV7-8 and TRBJ2-3 gives the full variable domain: GAGVSQSPRYKVAKRGQDVALRCDPISGHVSLFWYQQALGQGPEFLTYFQNEAQLDKSGLPSDRFFAERPEGSVSTLKIQRTQQEDSAVYLCASSPTPDTQYFGPGTRLTVL.

This clonotype came up a few times. The V call is TRBV7-8, the J call TRBJ1-1; the D is unclear. This CDR3 has 13 residues. The V and J ends lost 5 bases and 1 base respectively, with 8 bases between them. The V gene's germline CDR1 is SGHVS and CDR2 FQNEAQ. The CDR3 spells CASSVQRNTEAFF. In nucleotides, the CDR3 is TGTGCCAGCAGCGTACAGAGGAACACTGAAGCTTTCTTT.

This clonotype was observed a single time. V usage is TRBV10-2 and J usage is TRBJ2-2; D is undetermined. The V and J ends lost 4 bases and 1 base respectively, with 13 bases between them. CDR3 size: 16 residues. The germline V gene has CDR1 WSHSY and CDR2 SAAADI. The CDR3 reads CASSGPHGQNTGELFF. The CDR3 nucleotides are TGCGCCAGCAGTGGGCCTCACGGTCAGAACACCGGGGAGCTGTTTTTT.

CDR3 sequence reads: CASSPTGSPYGYTF. In DNA, the CDR3 is TGTGCCAGCTCACCAACGGGGTCGCCCTATGGCTACACCTTC. V usage is TRBV18 and J usage is TRBJ1-2; D gene uncertain. The CDR3 loop spans 14 amino acids. The germline V gene encodes CDR1 KGHSH and CDR2 LQKENI. Deletions cut 2 bases from V and 4 bases from J, with 11 bases between.

At least ten counts were recorded for this clonotype. The chain combines TRBV9 with TRBJ2-7; a possible D gene is TRBD2 (6 bases). This CDR3 is built from 15 residues. Trimming removed 0 bases at V and 5 bases at J, with 15 bases between. Germline assignment: CDR1 SGDLS and CDR2 YYNGEE. CDR3 in amino acids: CASSVEGRGVNEQYF. The CDR3 DNA follows: TGTGCCAGCAGCGTAGAAGGACGCGGGGTCAACGAGCAGTACTTC.

This clonotype was counted only a few times. The chain has TRBV11-3 and TRBJ1-1; 7 nucleotides match TRBD1. The V and J ends lost 1 base and 5 bases, in that order; junction bases with no gene match: 7. CDR3 size: 15 residues. Germline loops: CDR1 SGHNT, CDR2 YENEEA. CDR3 bases: TGTGCCAGCAGCTTAGGTGGCAGGGGGGAAACTGAAGCTTTCTTT. It specifies CASSLGGRGETEAFF.

This clonotype was counted many times. CDR3 sequence reads: CASSSGKDSLGDTGELFF. The CDR3 DNA sequence: TGTGCCAGCAGCTCAGGCAAAGACAGTTTGGGAGACACCGGGGAGCTGTTTTTT. The chain uses TRBV7-6 and TRBJ2-2; D is possibly TRBD1 or TRBD2 (5 bases each). Germline CDR1 is SGHVS and CDR2 is FNYEAQ. The CDR3 has 18 residues. Trimming stripped 4 bases from V and 3 bases from J, with 21 bases between.

This clonotype was counted only a few times. The J gene is TRBJ1-2, the V gene TRBV5-1; perhaps TRBD1 as D (6 bases). V was shortened by 7 bases and J by 3 bases, with 7 bases between the two germline ends. CDR1 and CDR2 from the germline V gene are SGHRS and YFSETQ. The CDR3 contains 11 residues. CDR3 in amino acids: CASRQDYGYTF. CDR3 nucleotides: TGCGCCAGCCGACAGGACTATGGCTACACCTTC.

This clonotype was observed many times. The chain combines TRBV5-1 with TRBJ2-2; D unclear. The CDR3 totals 14 residues. Germline CDR1 is SGHRS and CDR2 is YFSETQ. Trimming shortened V by 1 base and J by 6 bases, and 10 bases separated the two germline ends. The CDR3 nucleotides are TGCGCCAGCAGCTTGCGGACCCCACCCGGGGAGCTGTTTTTT. Encoded protein: CASSLRTPPGELFF.

V is TRBV7-9 and J is TRBJ1-3; D gene unclear. The germline V gene encodes CDR1 SEHNR and CDR2 FQNEAQ (reference sequence). V was shortened by 3 bases and J by 5 bases, with 8 bases between the two germline ends. The CDR3 extends over 13 amino acids. Here the CDR3 reads CASSFRDRNTIYF. The CDR3 DNA reads as TGTGCCAGCAGCTTCCGTGACAGAAACACCATATATTTT.

There are many counts of this clonotype. The chain employs TRBV3-1 and TRBJ1-1; D is unresolved. Germline CDR1 and CDR2: LGHDT and YNNKEL (reference sequence). Trimming took off 4 bases at V and 1 base at J, with 4 bases between the two ends. The CDR3 extends over 12 amino acids. The CDR3 region is CASSPENTEAFF. CDR3 DNA sequence: TGTGCCAGCAGCCCCGAGAACACTGAAGCTTTCTTT.

The chain has TRBV10-2 and TRBJ2-4; the match to TRBD1 covers 9 bases. The ends lost 6 bases at V and 5 bases at J; junction bases unmatched: 5. Germline V gene lookup returns CDR1 WSHSY and CDR2 SAAADI. This CDR3 comprises 14 residues. CDR3 protein: CASREQGAQNIQYF. DNA for the CDR3: TGCGCCAGCAGGGAACAGGGGGCCCAAAACATTCAGTACTTC.

The table lists this clonotype with a few counts. V usage is TRBV5-1 and J usage is TRBJ2-5; D is uncertain. With 6 bases removed from V and 5 bases from J, the gap between germline ends came to 5 bases. The CDR3 totals 10 residues. Germline V lookup: CDR1 SGHRS, CDR2 YFSETQ. The DNA of the CDR3 is TGCGCCAGCACAAGGGAGACCCAGTACTTC. Its protein is CASTRETQYF.

This clonotype was detected ten times or more. Written as DNA, the CDR3 is TGTGCCAGCAAGCACAGGGGAAGCTATGGCTACACCTTC. Translated: CASKHRGSYGYTF. The gene calls are TRBV12-3 or TRBV12-4 and TRBJ1-2; 7 bases align to TRBD1. V lost 7 bases and J lost 4; bases outside the gene matches: 6. This CDR3 comprises 13 residues.